The T cell receptor beta chain under discussion was sequenced for a study of shared clonotypes between healthy human individuals. TCRdb's table, derived via immunoSEQ multiplex PCR, lists solely in-frame clones and lacks some. The sample holds roughly 2 million clones, around 95% seen once. The CDR3 runs to 13 residues. CDR1 and CDR2 (germline): SNHLY, FYNNEI. Trimming took off 2 bases at V and 4 bases at J, with 5 bases between the two ends. The sample consisted of naive CD4+ T cells sorted from blood. Subset indicated: CD45RA+ positively selected. The clonotype originates from a young man in good health. The chain carries TRBV2 and TRBJ2-2; D not certain. CDR3 sequence: CASSEYVTGELFF. DNA for the CDR3: TGTGCCAGCAGTGAATACGTCACCGGGGAGCTGTTTTTT.